This TCR beta chain was recovered during a study of T cells in Graves' hyperthyroidism and ophthalmopathy. Study findings and constraints: Ophthalmopathy was predicted by the model a median of 6.5 months ahead of onset.

Graves' hyperthyroidism qualified as stable when ophthalmopathy did not progress within 18 months. Lactation, pregnancy, other autoimmune disease or uncontrolled infection excluded patients. Each diagnosis was grounded in clinical symptoms, serum thyroxine and TRAb, thyroid ultrasound, and orbital computed tomography. V was shortened by 1 base and J by 2 bases, with 7 bases between the two germline ends. The CDR3 sequence is 14 residues long. Germline V gene data show CDR1 as LGHDT and CDR2 as YNNKEL (reference sequence). The table lists this clonotype with many counts. Its antigen is not known. Researchers amplified the TCR beta CDR3 regions from RNA transcripts. The TCR CDR3 was amplified in a first-round RT-PCR using the HTBI primer set. TCRdb re-analysed the multiplex PCR reads in MiXCR, keeping a single row per CDR3 protein. The sample has hundreds of thousands of distinct CDR3 sequences; roughly 16% are singletons.

This TCR was recovered from a woman in her 30s with Graves' hyperthyroidism. The chain carries TRBV3-1 and TRBJ2-3, with D possibly TRBD1 on 5 matching bases. The sequenced material came from blood. CDR3 amino acids: CASSQATVTDTQYF. Here the CDR3 DNA reads TGTGCCAGCAGCCAAGCGACAGTCACAGATACGCAGTATTTT.